This is a list of T cell receptor beta chains from one sample in a study of long-term antiretroviral therapy in people with HIV. Clones were sequenced by immunoSEQ multiplex PCR, and TCRdb holds only the in-frame ones, with some missing. The sample shows 42,000 or so clones, approximately 86% of them seen only once. Sample: unsorted PBMCs, taken 0.1 years before starting antiretroviral therapy. Receptors were obtained from a woman between 50 and 59 years old with HIV. Both conserved end residues are part of each CDR3. The order of the fields is V gene, clone size, D gene, J gene, CDR3 protein, CDR3 DNA. The D gene is left open where the match is weak. For some rows the clone size is stated as once, few or many, or as a class when expanded; others skip it.

v_gene: TRBV15; abundance: once; d_gene: -; j_gene: TRBJ1-3; CDR3aa: CATSRDLASGNTIYF; CDR3nt: TGTGCCACCAGCAGAGATTTGGCCTCTGGAAACACCATATATTTT
v_gene: TRBV4-3; abundance: -; d_gene: -; j_gene: TRBJ1-2; CDR3aa: CASSQEGYSTNGYTF; CDR3nt: TGCGCCAGCAGCCAAGAAGGTTACTCCACCAATGGCTACACCTTC
v_gene: TRBV7-6; abundance: -; d_gene: -; j_gene: TRBJ1-5; CDR3aa: CASSKTGSSNQPQHF; CDR3nt: TGTGCCAGCAGCAAAACAGGGAGTAGCAATCAGCCCCAGCATTTT
v_gene: TRBV7-3; abundance: -; d_gene: TRBD2; j_gene: TRBJ2-7; CDR3aa: CASSSIAGDYEQYF; CDR3nt: TGTGCCAGCAGCTCGATAGCGGGGGACTACGAGCAGTACTTC
v_gene: TRBV15; abundance: -; d_gene: TRBD1; j_gene: TRBJ1-2; CDR3aa: CATSREGTGQGIYGYTF; CDR3nt: TGTGCCACCAGCAGAGAGGGGACAGGGCAAGGGATTTATGGCTACACCTTC
v_gene: TRBV6-6; abundance: -; d_gene: -; j_gene: TRBJ1-1; CDR3aa: CASTTKNTEAFF; CDR3nt: TGTGCCAGCACCACCAAGAACACTGAAGCTTTCTTT
v_gene: TRBV6-5; abundance: -; d_gene: -; j_gene: TRBJ2-7; CDR3aa: CASSYVQGPAYEQYF; CDR3nt: TGTGCCAGCAGTTATGTCCAAGGTCCCGCCTACGAGCAGTACTTC
v_gene: TRBV6-5; abundance: -; d_gene: -; j_gene: TRBJ2-6; CDR3aa: CASRERSSGANVLTF; CDR3nt: TGTGCCAGCAGGGAAAGAAGCTCTGGGGCCAACGTCCTGACTTTC
v_gene: TRBV7-3; abundance: -; d_gene: -; j_gene: TRBJ2-3; CDR3aa: CASSPRGSEDTQYF; CDR3nt: TGTGCCAGCAGCCCGAGAGGTTCGGAAGATACGCAGTATTTT
v_gene: TRBV30; abundance: -; d_gene: TRBD1; j_gene: TRBJ1-3; CDR3aa: CAWSQDRGSGNTIYF; CDR3nt: TGTGCCTGGAGCCAAGACAGGGGGTCTGGAAACACCATATATTTT
v_gene: TRBV20-1; abundance: -; d_gene: -; j_gene: TRBJ2-3; CDR3aa: CSARALDTQYF; CDR3nt: TGCAGTGCTAGAGCCTTGGATACGCAGTATTTT
v_gene: TRBV19; abundance: few; d_gene: -; j_gene: TRBJ1-2; CDR3aa: CASSRFTGQGYTF; CDR3nt: TGTGCCAGTAGTCGTTTTACAGGTCAGGGCTACACCTTC
v_gene: TRBV28; abundance: few; d_gene: -; j_gene: TRBJ1-6; CDR3aa: CASSAPLGGAPLHF; CDR3nt: TGTGCCAGCAGTGCCCCCCTGGGGGGAGCTCCCCTCCACTTT
v_gene: TRBV27; abundance: once; d_gene: TRBD2; j_gene: TRBJ2-5; CDR3aa: CASSRIGLAEQETQYF; CDR3nt: TGTGCCAGCAGTCGGATTGGACTAGCGGAGCAAGAGACCCAGTACTTC
v_gene: TRBV7-3; abundance: -; d_gene: TRBD2; j_gene: TRBJ2-1; CDR3aa: CASSFAVVAGGHNEQFF; CDR3nt: TGTGCCAGCAGCTTCGCCGTAGTAGCGGGGGGACACAATGAGCAGTTCTTC
v_gene: TRBV7-2; abundance: -; d_gene: -; j_gene: TRBJ1-4; CDR3aa: CASSFFGGLNEKLFF; CDR3nt: TGTGCCAGCAGCTTTTTCGGCGGCCTAAATGAAAAACTGTTTTTT